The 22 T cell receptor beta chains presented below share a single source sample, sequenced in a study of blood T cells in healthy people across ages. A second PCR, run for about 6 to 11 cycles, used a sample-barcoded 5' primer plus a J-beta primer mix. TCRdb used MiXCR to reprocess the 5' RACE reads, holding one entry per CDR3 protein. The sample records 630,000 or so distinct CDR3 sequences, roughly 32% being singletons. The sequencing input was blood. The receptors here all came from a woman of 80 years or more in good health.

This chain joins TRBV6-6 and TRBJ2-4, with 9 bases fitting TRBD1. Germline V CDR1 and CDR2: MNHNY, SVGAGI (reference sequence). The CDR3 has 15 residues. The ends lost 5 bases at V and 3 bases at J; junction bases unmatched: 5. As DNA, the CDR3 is TGTGCCAGCAGTCGACAGGGGGTGGACAAAAACATTCAGTACTTC. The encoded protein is CASSRQGVDKNIQYF.

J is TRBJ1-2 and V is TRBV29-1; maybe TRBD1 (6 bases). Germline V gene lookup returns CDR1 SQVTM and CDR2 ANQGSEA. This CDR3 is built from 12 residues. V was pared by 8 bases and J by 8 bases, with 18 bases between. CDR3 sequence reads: CSYFEGVKGYTF. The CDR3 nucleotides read TGCAGCTATTTTGAGGGGGTTAAGGGCTACACCTTC.

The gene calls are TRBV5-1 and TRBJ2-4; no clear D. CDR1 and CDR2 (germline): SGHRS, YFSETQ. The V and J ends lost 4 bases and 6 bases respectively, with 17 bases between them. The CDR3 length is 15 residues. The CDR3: CASSAPGPDSNIQYF. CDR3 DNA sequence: TGCGCCAGCAGCGCCCCCGGGCCCGACTCAAACATTCAGTACTTC.

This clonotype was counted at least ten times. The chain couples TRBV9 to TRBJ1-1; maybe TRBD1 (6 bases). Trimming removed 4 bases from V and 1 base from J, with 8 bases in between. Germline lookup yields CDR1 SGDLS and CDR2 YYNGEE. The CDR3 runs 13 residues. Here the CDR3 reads CASSRGENTEAFF. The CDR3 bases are TGTGCCAGCAGCAGGGGGGAGAACACTGAAGCTTTCTTT.

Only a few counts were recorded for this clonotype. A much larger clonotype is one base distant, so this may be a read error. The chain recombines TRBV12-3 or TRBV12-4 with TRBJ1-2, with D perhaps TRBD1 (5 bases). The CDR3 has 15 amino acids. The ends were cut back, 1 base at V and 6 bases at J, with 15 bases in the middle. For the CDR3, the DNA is TGTGCCAGCAGTTTAGATCAGGGTAGCGGCCATGGCTACACCTTC. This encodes CASSLDQGSGHGYTF.

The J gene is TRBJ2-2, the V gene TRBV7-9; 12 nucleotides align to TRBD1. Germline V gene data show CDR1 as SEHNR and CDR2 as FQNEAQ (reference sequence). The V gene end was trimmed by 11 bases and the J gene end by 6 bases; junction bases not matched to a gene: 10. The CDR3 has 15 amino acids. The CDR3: CACPPGQGASGELFF. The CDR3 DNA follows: TGTGCCTGTCCCCCGGGACAGGGGGCATCCGGGGAGCTGTTTTTT.

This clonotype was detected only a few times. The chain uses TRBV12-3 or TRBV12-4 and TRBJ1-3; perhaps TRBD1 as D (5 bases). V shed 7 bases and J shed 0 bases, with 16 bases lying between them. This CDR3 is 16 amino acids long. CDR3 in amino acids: CASTPGVGNSGNTIYF. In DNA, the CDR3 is TGTGCCAGCACCCCGGGGGTGGGGAACTCTGGAAACACCATATATTTT.

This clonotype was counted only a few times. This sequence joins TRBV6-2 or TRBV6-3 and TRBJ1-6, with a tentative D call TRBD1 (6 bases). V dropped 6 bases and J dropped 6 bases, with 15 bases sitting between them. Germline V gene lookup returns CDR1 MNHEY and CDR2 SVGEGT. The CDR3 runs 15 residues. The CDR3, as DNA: TGTGCCAGCAGCACCGCAGGGGAGGCTAATTCACCCCTCCACTTT. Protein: CASSTAGEANSPLHF.

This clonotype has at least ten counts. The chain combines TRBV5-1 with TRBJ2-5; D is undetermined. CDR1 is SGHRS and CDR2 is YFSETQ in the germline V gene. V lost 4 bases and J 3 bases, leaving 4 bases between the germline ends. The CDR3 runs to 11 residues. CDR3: CASSDEETQYF. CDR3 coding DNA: TGCGCCAGCAGCGACGAAGAGACCCAGTACTTC.

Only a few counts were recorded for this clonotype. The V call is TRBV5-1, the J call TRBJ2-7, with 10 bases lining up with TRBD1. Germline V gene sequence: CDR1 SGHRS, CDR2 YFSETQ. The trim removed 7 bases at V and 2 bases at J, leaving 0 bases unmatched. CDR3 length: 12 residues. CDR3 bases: TGCGCCAGCGGACAGGGGGCCTACGAGCAGTACTTC. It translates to CASGQGAYEQYF.

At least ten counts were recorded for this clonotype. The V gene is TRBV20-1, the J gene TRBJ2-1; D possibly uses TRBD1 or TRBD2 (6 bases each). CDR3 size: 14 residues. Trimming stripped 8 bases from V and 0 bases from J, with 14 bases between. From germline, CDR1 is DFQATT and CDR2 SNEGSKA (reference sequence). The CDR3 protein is CSTRGGYSYNEQFF. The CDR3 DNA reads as TGCAGTACCAGGGGAGGCTACTCCTACAATGAGCAGTTCTTC.

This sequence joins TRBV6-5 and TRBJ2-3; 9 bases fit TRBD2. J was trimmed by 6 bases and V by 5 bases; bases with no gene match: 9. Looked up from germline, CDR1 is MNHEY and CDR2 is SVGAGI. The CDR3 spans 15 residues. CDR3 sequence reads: CASSREAGGLDTQYF. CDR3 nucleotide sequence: TGTGCCAGCAGTCGGGAGGCGGGGGGGCTGGATACGCAGTATTTT.

The CDR3 bases are TGCAGTGCTAGTCCCCTCGGGAGCCCGGCCTACAATGAGCAGTTCTTC. This gives the protein CSASPLGSPAYNEQFF. The rearrangement uses TRBV20-1 and TRBJ2-1, with D perhaps TRBD2 (6 bases). Germline V gene sequence: CDR1 DFQATT, CDR2 SNEGSKA (reference sequence). The CDR3 loop spans 16 amino acids. The ends were cut back, 3 bases at V and 2 bases at J, with 17 bases in the middle.

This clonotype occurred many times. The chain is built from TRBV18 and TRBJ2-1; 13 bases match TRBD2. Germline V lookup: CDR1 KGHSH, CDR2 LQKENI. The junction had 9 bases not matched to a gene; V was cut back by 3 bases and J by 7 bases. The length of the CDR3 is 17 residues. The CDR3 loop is CASSPTSGGISGNEQFF. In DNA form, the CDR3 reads TGTGCCAGCTCACCGACTAGCGGGGGGATTTCCGGGAATGAGCAGTTCTTC.

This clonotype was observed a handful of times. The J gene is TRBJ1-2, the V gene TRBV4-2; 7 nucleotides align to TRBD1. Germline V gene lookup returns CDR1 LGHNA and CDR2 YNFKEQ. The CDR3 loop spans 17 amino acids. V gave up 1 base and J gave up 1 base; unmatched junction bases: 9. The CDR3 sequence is CASSQADRRGLNYGYTF. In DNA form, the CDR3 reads TGTGCCAGCAGCCAAGCCGACAGGAGGGGGCTTAACTATGGCTACACCTTC.

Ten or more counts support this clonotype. CDR3 coding DNA: TGTGCCAGCAGCGTAGGGACCCTGGGGCACAATGAGCAGTTCTTC. Translation: CASSVGTLGHNEQFF. The chain has TRBV9 and TRBJ2-1; D possibly corresponds to TRBD1 (5 bases). From germline, CDR1 is SGDLS and CDR2 YYNGEE. CDR3 length equals 15 residues. Between the trimmed V and J ends, which lost 0 bases and 5 bases, there was a span of 12 bases.

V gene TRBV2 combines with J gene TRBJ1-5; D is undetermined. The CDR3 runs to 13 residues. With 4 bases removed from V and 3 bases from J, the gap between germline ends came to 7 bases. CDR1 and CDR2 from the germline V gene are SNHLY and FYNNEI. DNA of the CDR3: TGTGCCAGCAGTGCAGGTACCAATCAGCCCCAGCATTTT. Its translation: CASSAGTNQPQHF.

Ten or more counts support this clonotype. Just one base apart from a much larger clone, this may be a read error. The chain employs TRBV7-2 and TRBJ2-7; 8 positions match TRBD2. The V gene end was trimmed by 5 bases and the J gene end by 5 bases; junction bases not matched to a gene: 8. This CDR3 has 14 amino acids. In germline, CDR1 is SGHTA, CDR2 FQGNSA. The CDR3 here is CASSPGTRSDEQYF. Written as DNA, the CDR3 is TGTGCCAGCAGCCCAGGGACTAGGAGCGACGAGCAGTACTTC.

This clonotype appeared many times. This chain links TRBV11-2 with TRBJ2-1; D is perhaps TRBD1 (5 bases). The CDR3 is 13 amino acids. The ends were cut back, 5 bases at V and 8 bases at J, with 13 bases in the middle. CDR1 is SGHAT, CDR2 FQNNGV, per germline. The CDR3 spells CASSPSWGDEQFF. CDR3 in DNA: TGTGCCAGCAGCCCGAGCTGGGGCGATGAGCAGTTCTTC. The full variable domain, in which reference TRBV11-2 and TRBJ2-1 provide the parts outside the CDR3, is EAGVAQSPRYKIIEKRQSVAFWCNPISGHATLYWYQQILGQGPKLLIQFQNNGVVDDSQLPKDRFSAERLKGVDSTLKIQPAKLEDSAVYLCASSPSWGDEQFFGPGTRLTVL.

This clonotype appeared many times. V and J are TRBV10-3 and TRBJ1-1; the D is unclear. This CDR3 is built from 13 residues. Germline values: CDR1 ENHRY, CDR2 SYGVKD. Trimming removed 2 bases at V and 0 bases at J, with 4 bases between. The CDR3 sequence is CAISEVMNTEAFF. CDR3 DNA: TGTGCCATCAGTGAGGTTATGAACACTGAAGCTTTCTTT.

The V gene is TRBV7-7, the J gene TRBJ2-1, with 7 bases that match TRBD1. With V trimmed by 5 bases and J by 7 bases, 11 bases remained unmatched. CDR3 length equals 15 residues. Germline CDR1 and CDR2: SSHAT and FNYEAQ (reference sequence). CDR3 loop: CASSLVRGGLNEQFF. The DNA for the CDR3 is TGTGCCAGCAGCCTTGTTCGAGGGGGCCTTAATGAGCAGTTCTTC.

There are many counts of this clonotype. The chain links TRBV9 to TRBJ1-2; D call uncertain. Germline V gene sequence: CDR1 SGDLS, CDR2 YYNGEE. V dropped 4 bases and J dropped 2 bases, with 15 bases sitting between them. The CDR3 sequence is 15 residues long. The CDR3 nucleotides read TGTGCCAGCAGCTCAGACCCGCCAGCCAACTATGGCTACACCTTC. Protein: CASSSDPPANYGYTF.